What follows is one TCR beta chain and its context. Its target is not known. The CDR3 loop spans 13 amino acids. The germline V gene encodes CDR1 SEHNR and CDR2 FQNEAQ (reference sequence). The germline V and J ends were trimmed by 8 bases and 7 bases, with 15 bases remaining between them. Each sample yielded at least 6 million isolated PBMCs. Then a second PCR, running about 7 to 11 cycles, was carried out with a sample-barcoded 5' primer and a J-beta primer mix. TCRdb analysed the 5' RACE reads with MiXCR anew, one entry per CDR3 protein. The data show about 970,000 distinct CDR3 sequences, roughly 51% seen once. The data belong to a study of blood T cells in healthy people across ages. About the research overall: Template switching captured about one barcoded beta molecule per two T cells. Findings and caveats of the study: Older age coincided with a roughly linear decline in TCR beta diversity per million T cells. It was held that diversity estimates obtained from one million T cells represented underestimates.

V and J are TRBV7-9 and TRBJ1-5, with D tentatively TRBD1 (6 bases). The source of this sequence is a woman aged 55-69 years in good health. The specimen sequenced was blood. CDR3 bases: TGTGCCAGCGTCATGGGGGGCGGCCAGCCCCAGCATTTT. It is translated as CASVMGGGQPQHF.